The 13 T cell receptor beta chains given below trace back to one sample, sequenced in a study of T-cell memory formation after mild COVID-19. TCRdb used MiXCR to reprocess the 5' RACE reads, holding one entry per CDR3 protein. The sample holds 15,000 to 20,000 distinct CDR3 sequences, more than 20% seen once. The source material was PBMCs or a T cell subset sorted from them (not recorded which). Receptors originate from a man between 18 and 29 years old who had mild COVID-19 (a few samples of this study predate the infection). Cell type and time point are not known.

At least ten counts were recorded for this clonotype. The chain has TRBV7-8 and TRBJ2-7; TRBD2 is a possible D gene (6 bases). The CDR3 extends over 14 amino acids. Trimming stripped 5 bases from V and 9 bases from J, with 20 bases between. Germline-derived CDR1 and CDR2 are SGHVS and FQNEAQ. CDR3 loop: CASSVARGFLGQYF. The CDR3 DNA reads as TGTGCCAGCAGCGTGGCTCGGGGGTTTTTAGGGCAGTACTTC.

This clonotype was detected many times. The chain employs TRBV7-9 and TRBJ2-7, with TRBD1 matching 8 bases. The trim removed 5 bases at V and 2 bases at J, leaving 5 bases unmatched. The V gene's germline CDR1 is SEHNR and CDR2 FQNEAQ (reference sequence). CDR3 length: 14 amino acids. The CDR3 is CASSRQGRPYEQYF. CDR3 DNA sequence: TGTGCCAGCAGCAGACAGGGGCGCCCCTACGAGCAGTACTTC.

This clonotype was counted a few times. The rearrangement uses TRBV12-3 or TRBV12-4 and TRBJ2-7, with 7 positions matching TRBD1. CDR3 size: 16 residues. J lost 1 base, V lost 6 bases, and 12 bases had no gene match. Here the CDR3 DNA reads TGTGCCAGCAGCCCACGGACAGGCGATACGTCCTACGAGCAGTACTTC. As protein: CASSPRTGDTSYEQYF.

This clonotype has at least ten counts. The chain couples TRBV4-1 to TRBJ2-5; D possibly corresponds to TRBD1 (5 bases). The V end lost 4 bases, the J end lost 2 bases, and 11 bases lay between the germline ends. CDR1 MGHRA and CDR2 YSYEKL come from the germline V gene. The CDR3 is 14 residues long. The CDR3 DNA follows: TGCGCCAGCAGCCTACAGACAGAACAAGAGACCCAGTACTTC. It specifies CASSLQTEQETQYF.

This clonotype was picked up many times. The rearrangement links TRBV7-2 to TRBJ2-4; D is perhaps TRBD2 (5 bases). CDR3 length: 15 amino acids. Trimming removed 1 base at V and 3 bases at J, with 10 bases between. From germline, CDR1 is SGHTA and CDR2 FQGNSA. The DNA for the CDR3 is TGTGCCAGCAGCTTAGTAGCGACGGGCAAAAACATTCAGTACTTC. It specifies CASSLVATGKNIQYF. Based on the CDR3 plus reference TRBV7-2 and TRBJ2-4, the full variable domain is GAGVSQSPSNKVTEKGKDVELRCDPISGHTALYWYRQSLGQGLEFLIYFQGNSAPDKSGLPSDRFSAERTGGSVSTLTIQRTQQEDSAVYLCASSLVATGKNIQYFGAGTRLSVL.

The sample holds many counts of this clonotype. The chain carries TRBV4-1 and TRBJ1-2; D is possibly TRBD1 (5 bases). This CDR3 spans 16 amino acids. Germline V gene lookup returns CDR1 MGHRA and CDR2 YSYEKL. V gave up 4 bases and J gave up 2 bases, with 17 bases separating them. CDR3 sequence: CASSPNRPRQNYGYTF. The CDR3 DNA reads TGCGCCAGCAGCCCGAACCGACCGAGACAGAACTATGGCTACACCTTC.

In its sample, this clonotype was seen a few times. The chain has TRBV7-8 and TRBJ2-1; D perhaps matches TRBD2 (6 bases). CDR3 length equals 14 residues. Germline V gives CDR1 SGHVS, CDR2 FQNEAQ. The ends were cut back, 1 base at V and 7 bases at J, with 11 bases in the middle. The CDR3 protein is CASSLGLGGNEQFF. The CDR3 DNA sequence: TGTGCCAGCAGCTTAGGACTAGGTGGGAATGAGCAGTTCTTC.

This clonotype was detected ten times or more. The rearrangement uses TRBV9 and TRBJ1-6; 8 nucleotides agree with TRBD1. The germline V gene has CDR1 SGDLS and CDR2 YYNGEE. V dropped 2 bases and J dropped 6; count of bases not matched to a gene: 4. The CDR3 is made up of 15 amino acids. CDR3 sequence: CASSVRDRINSPLHF. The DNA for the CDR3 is TGTGCCAGCAGCGTCCGGGACAGGATTAATTCACCCCTCCACTTT.

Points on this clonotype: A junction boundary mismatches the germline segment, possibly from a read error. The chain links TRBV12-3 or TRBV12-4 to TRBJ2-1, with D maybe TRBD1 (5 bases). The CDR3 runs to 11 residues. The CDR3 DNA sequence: TGTGCCATCCAGTTTGGGGCCAGAAGGGGCTTC. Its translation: CAIQFGARRGF.

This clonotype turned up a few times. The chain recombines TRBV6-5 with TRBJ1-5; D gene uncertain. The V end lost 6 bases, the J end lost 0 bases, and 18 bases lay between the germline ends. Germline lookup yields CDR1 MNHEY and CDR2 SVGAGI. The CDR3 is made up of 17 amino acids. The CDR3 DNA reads TGTGCCAGCAGCCGATGGACCGGCCCGTATAGCAATCAGCCCCAGCATTTT. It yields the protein CASSRWTGPYSNQPQHF.

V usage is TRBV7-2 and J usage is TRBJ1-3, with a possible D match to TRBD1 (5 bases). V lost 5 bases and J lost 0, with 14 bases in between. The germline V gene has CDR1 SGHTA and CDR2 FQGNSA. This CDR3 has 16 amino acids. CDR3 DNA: TGTGCCAGCAGCCGACTGACAGCCGGCTCTGGAAACACCATATATTTT. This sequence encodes CASSRLTAGSGNTIYF.

As DNA, the CDR3 is TGTGCCAGCAGCCTCGGGACAGGGGGCGAGCAGTACGTC. It yields the protein CASSLGTGGEQYV. The chain carries TRBV7-8 and TRBJ2-7; 11 bases are a match to TRBD1. V was clipped by 5 bases and J by 6 bases; unmatched bases: 3. The CDR3 sequence is 13 residues long. CDR1 and CDR2 (germline): SGHVS, FQNEAQ.

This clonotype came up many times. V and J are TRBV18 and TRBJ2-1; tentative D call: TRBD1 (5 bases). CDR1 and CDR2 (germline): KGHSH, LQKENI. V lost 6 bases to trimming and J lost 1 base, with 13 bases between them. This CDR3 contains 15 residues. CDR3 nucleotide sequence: TGTGCCAGCTCCCTCAGGGATGGGTCCTACAATGAGCAGTTCTTC. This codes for CASSLRDGSYNEQFF. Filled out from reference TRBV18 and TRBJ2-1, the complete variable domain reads NAGVMQNPRHLVRRRGQEARLRCSPMKGHSHVYWYRQLPEEGLKFMVYLQKENIIDESGMPKERFSAEFPKEGPSILRIQQVVRGDSAAYFCASSLRDGSYNEQFFGPGTRLTVL.